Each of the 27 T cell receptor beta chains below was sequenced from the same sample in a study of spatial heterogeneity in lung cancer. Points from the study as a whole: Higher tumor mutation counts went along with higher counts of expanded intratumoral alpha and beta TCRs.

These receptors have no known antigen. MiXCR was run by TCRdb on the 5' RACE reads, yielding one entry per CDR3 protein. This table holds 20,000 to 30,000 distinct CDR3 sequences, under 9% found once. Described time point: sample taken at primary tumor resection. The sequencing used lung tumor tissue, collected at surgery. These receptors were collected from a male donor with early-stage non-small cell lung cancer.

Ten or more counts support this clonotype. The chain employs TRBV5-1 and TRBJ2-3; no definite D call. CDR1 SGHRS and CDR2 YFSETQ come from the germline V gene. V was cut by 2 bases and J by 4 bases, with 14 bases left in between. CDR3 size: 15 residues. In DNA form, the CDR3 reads TGCGCCAGCAGCTTTGATGGTAGGGAAGCAGATACGCAGTATTTT. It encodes CASSFDGREADTQYF.

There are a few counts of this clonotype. The CDR3 is CASSLWGTSGVYNEQFF. The CDR3 nucleotides read TGTGCCAGCAGTTTATGGGGAACTAGCGGGGTCTACAATGAGCAGTTCTTC. The gene calls are TRBV27 and TRBJ2-1; 10 bases align to TRBD2. CDR1 and CDR2 (germline): MNHEY, SMNVEV (reference sequence). Trimming removed 1 base from V and 3 bases from J; junction bases left unmatched: 6. This CDR3 is 17 amino acids long.

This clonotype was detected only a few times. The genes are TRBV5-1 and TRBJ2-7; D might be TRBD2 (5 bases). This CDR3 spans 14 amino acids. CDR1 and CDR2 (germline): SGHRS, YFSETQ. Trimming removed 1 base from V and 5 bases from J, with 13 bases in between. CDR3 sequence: CASSLRTRADEQYF. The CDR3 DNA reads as TGCGCCAGCAGCTTGCGGACGCGAGCGGACGAGCAGTACTTC.

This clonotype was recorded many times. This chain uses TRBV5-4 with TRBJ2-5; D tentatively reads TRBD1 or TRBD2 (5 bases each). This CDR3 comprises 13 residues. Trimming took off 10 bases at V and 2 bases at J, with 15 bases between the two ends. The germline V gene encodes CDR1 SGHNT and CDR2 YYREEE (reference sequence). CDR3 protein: CAAGGTDQETQYF. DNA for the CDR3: TGTGCCGCCGGTGGGACGGATCAAGAGACCCAGTACTTC.

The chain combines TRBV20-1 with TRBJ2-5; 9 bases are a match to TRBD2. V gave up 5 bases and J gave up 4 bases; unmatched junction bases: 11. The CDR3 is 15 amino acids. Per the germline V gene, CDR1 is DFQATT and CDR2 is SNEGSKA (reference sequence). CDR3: CSASRGASGVETQYF. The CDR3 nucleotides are TGCAGTGCTTCACGAGGGGCTAGCGGGGTAGAGACCCAGTACTTC.

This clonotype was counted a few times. The CDR3 is CASSQDRGLSGYTF. CDR3 nucleotide sequence: TGTGCCAGCAGCCAAGACAGGGGATTAAGCGGCTACACCTTC. V gene TRBV3-1 combines with J gene TRBJ1-2; a weak D match, TRBD1 (6 bases). The CDR3 loop spans 14 amino acids. Germline V lookup: CDR1 LGHDT, CDR2 YNNKEL (reference sequence). V lost 0 bases, J lost 8 bases, and 13 bases lay in between. The full variable domain, with the rest looked up from reference TRBV3-1 and TRBJ1-2, is DTAVSQTPKYLVTQMGNDKSIKCEQNLGHDTMYWYKQDSKKFLKIMFSYNNKELIINETVPNRFSPKSPDKAHLNLHINSLELGDSAVYFCASSQDRGLSGYTFGSGTRLTVV.

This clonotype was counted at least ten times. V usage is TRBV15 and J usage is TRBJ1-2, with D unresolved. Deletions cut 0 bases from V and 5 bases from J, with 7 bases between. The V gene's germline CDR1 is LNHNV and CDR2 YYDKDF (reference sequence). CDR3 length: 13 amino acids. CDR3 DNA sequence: TGTGCCACCAGCAGAGAAGTAGGGTATGGCTACACCTTC. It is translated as CATSREVGYGYTF.

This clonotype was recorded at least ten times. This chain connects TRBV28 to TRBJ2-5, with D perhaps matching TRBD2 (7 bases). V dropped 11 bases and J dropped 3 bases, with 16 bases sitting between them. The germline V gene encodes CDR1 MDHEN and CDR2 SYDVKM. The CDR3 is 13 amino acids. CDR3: CAAGRGVKETQYF. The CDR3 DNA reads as TGTGCCGCTGGGAGGGGGGTCAAAGAGACCCAGTACTTC.

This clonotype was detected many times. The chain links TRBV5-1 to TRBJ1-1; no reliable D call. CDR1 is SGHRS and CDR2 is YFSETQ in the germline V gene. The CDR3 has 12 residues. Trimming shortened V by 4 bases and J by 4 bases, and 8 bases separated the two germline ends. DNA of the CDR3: TGCGCCAGCAGCCCGGGCTTCACTGAAGCTTTCTTT. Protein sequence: CASSPGFTEAFF.

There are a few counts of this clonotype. Here the CDR3 DNA reads TGTGCCAGCAGCTTGGGAGTCAGGGGGCAAACCGGGGAGCTGTTTTTT. It is translated as CASSLGVRGQTGELFF. The chain joins TRBV5-4 to TRBJ2-2, with 8 bases fitting TRBD1. V shed 0 bases, J shed 5 bases, and the junction held 6 bases outside the gene matches. Germline CDR1 SGHNT, CDR2 YYREEE (reference sequence). The CDR3 spans 16 residues.

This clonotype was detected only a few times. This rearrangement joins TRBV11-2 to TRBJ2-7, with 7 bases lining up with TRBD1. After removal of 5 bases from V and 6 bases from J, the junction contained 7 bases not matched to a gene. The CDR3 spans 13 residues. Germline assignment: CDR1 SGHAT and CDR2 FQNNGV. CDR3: CASSRDRESEQYF. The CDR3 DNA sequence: TGTGCCAGCAGCCGTGACAGGGAGAGCGAGCAGTACTTC.

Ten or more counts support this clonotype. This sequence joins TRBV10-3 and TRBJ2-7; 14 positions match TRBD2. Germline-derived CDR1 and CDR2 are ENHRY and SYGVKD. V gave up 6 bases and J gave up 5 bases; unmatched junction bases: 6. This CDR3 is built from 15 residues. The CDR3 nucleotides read TGTGCCATCAGCGGGACTAGCGGGAGTCGGGACGAGCAGTACTTC. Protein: CAISGTSGSRDEQYF.

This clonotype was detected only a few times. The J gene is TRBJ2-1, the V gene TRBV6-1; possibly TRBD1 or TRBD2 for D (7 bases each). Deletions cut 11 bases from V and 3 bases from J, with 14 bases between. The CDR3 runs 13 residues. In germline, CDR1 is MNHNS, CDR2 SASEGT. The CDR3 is CAYRGGNYNEQFF. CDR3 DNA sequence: TGTGCCTACAGGGGAGGGAACTACAATGAGCAGTTCTTC.

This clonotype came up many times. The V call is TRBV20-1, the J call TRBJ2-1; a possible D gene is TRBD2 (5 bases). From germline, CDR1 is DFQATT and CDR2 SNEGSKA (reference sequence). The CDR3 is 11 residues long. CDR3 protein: CRPGGTNEQFF. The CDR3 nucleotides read TGCCGACCCGGAGGTACCAATGAGCAGTTCTTC.

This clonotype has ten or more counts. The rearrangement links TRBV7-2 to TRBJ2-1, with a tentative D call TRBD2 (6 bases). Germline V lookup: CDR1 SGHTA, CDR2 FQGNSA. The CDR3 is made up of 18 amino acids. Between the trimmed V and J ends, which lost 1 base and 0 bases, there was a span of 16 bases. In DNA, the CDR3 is TGTGCCAGCAGCTTAGTTCGCGGGGCCATAAGCTCCTACAATGAGCAGTTCTTC. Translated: CASSLVRGAISSYNEQFF.

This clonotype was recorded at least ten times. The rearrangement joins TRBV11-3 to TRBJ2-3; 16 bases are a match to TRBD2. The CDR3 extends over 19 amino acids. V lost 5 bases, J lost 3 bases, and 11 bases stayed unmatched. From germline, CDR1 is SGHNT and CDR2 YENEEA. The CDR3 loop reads CASSKGLAGGPGETDTQYF. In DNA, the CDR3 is TGTGCCAGCAGCAAGGGACTAGCGGGAGGGCCTGGGGAGACAGATACGCAGTATTTT.

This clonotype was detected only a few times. CDR3 DNA: TGTGCCAGCAGTTTATGGGGGCCCGGCCGTGGGGCGGGAGGGCCGGGTGAGCAGTTCTTC. This gives the protein CASSLWGPGRGAGGPGEQFF. The J gene is TRBJ2-1, the V gene TRBV27; 9 bases line up with TRBD2. This CDR3 has 20 amino acids. Germline V gene sequence: CDR1 MNHEY, CDR2 SMNVEV (reference sequence). J gave up 9 bases and V 1 base, and 22 bases lay outside the gene matches.

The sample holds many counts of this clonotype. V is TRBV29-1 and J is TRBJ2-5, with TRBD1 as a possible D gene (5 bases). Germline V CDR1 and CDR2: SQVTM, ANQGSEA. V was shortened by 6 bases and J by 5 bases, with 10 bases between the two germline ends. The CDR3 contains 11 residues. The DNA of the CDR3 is TGCAGCGTCCGACAGCTTGAGACCCAGTACTTC. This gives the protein CSVRQLETQYF.

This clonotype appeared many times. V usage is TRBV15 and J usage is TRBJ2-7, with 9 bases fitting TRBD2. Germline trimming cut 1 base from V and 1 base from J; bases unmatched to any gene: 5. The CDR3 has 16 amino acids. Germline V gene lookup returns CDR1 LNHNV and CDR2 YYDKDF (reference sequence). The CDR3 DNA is TGTGCCACCAGCAGAGCGGGCACTAGCGGGTCCTACGAGCAGTACTTC. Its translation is CATSRAGTSGSYEQYF.

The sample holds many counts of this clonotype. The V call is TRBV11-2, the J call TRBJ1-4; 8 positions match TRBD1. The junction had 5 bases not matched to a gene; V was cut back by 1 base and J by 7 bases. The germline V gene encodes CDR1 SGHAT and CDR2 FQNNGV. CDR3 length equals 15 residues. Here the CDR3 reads CASSLGAGGVEKLFF. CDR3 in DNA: TGTGCCAGCAGCTTAGGCGCAGGGGGCGTTGAAAAACTGTTTTTT.

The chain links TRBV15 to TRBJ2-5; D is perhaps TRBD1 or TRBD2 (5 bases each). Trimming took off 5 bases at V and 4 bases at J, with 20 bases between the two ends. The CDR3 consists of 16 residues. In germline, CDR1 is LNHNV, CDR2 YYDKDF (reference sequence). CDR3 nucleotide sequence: TGTGCCACCAGCCGACCCGGGGCCGCGAAGAGAGAGACCCAGTACTTC. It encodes CATSRPGAAKRETQYF.

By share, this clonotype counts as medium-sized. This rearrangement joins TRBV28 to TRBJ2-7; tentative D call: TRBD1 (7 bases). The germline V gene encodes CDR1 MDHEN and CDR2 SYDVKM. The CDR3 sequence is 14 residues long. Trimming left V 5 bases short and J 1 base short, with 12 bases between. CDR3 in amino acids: CASSGAGGSYEQYF. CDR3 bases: TGTGCCAGCAGTGGGGCAGGGGGGTCCTACGAGCAGTACTTC.

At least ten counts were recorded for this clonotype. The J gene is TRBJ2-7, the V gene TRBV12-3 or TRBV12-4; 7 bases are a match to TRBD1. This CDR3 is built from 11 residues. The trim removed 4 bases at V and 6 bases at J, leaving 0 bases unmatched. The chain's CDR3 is CASSYRGEQYF. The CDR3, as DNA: TGTGCCAGCAGTTACAGGGGCGAGCAGTACTTC.

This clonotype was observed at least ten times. Here the CDR3 DNA reads TGTGCCAGCAGCCTAGGGTGGACAGGGGGATCCTACGAGCAGTACTTC. Protein product: CASSLGWTGGSYEQYF. The chain uses TRBV14 and TRBJ2-7; 10 positions match TRBD1. Germline CDR1 is SGHDN and CDR2 is FVKESK. Trimming took 4 bases from V and 1 from J; bases not matched to a gene: 7. The CDR3 is made up of 16 amino acids.

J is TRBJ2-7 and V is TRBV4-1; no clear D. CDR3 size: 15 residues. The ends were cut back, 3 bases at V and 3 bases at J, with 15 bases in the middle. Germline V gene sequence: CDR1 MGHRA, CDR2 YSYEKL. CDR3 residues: CASSHLPTPDYEQYF. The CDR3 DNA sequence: TGCGCCAGCAGCCACCTCCCGACTCCCGACTACGAGCAGTACTTC.

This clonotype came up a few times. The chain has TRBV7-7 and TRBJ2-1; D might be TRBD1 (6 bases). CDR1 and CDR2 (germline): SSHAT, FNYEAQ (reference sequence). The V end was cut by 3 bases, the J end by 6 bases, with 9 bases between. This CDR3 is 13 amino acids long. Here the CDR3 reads CASSFSRGNEQFF. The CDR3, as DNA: TGTGCCAGCAGCTTCAGCAGGGGCAATGAGCAGTTCTTC. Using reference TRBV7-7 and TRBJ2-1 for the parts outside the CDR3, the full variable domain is GAGVSQSPRYKVTKRGQDVTLRCDPISSHATLYWYQQALGQGPEFLTYFNYEAQPDKSGLPSDRFSAERPEGSISTLTIQRTEQRDSAMYRCASSFSRGNEQFFGPGTRLTVL.

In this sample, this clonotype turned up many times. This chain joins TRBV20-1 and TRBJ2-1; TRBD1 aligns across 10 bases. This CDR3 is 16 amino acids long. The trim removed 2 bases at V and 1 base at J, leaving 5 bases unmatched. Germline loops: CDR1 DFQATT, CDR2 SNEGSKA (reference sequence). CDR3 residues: CSARRRTGGSYNEQFF. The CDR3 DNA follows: TGCAGTGCTAGAAGGAGGACAGGGGGATCCTACAATGAGCAGTTCTTC.